The sequence of this TCR beta chain was determined in a study of blood T cells in healthy people across ages. This clonotype showed up just a few times. The CDR3 runs to 12 residues. The V gene's germline CDR1 is MNHEY and CDR2 SVGEGT. Unmatched junction bases numbered 7, after V lost 10 bases and J lost 5 bases. Primers used in a second PCR of roughly 7 to 12 cycles were a sample-barcoded 5' primer and a J-beta primer mix. One entry per CDR3 protein results from TCRdb running MiXCR on the 5' RACE reads. The sample carries about 670,000 distinct CDR3 sequences, roughly 43% recorded once. The V gene is TRBV6-2 or TRBV6-3, the J gene TRBJ2-5; 7 bases are a match to TRBD1. The sequence came from an elderly man in good health. Sequencing was done on a sample of blood. This CDR3 is CATTTGFETQYF. DNA of the CDR3: TGTGCCACCACGACAGGGTTCGAGACCCAGTACTTC.